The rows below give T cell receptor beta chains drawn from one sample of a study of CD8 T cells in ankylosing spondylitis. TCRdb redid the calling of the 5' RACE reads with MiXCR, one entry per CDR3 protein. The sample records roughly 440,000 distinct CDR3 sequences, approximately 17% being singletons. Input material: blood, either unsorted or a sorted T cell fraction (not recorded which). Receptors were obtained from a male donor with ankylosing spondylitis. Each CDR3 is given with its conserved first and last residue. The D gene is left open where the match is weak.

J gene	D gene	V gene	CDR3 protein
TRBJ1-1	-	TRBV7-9	CASQRVGTGFEAFF
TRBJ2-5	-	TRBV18	CASSPQLSETQYF
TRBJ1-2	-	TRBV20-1	CSARGDAQGLSYGYTF
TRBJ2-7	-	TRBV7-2	CASSLWGGYEQYF
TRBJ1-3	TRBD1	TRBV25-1	CASSDPGTGGNTIYF
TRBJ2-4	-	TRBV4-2	CASSQDLQLGIQYF
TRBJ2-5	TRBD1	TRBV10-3	CAIGTGKDQETQYF
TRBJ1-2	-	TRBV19	CATQTGQNRYGYTF
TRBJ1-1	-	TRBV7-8	CASSLVGGMNTEAFF
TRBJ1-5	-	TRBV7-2	CASSLDRAGNQPQHF
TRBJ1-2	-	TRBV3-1	CASSQEAGRLRILNYGYTF
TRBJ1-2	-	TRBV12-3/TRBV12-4	CASSSQGSIQGGYTF
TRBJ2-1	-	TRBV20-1	CSPSDPRRDNEQFF